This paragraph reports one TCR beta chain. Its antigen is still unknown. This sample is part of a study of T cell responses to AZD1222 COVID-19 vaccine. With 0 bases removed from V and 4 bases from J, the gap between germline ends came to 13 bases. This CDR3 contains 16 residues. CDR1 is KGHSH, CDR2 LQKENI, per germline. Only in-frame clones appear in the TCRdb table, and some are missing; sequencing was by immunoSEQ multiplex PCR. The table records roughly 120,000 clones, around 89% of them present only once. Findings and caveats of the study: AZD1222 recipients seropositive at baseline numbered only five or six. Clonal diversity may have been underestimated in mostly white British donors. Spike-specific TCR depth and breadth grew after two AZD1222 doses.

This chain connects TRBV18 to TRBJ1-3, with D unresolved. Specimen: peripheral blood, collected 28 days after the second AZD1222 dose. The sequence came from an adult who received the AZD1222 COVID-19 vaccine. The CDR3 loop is CASSPPNGGFGNTIYF. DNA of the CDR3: TGTGCCAGCTCACCACCAAATGGAGGGTTCGGAAACACCATATATTTT.